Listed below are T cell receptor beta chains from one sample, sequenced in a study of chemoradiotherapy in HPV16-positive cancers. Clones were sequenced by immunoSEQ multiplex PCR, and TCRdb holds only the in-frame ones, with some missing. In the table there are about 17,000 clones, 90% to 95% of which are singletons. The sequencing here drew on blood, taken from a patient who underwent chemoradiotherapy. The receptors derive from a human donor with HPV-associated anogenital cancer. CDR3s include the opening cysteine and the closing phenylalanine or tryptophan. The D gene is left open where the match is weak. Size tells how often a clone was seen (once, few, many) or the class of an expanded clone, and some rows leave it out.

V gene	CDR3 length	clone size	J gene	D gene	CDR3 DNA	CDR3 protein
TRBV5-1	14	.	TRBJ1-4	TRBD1	TGCGCCAGCAGAGGACAGGCAACTAATGAAAAACTGTTTTTT	CASRGQATNEKLFF
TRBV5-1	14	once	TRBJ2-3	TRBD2	TGCGCCAGCAGCTTCAGCGGGGGCACAGATACGCAGTATTTT	CASSFSGGTDTQYF
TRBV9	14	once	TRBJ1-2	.	TGTGCCAGCAGCGTAGGTTCCGGGGGCTATGGCTACACCTTC	CASSVGSGGYGYTF
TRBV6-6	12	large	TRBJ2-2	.	TGTGCCAGCAGTTCAGACACCGGGGAGCTGTTTTTT	CASSSDTGELFF
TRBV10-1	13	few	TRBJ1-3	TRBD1	TGCGCCAGCAGTCCAGGGGGTGGGGACACCATATATTTT	CASSPGGGDTIYF
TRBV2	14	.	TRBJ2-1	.	TGTGCCAGCAGTGAAGCCGGGACCCCTGATGAGCAGTTCTTC	CASSEAGTPDEQFF
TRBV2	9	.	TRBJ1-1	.	TGTGCCAGCGGCTACCTGGCGGGGTTT	CASGYLAGF
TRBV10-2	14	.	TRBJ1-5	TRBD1	TGCGCCAGCAGGGAGGGACAGCACAATCAGCCCCAGCATTTT	CASREGQHNQPQHF
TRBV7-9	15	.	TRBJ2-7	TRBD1	TGTGCCAGCAGCTTTTCCGGGACAGGGACATACGAGCAGTACTTC	CASSFSGTGTYEQYF
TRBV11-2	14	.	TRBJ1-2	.	TGTGCCAGCAGCCCCGCAGCGATTAACTATGGCTACACCTTC	CASSPAAINYGYTF
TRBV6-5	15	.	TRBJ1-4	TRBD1	TGTGCCAGCAGCAACCCGGGACAGGGCAGTGAAAAACTGTTTTTT	CASSNPGQGSEKLFF
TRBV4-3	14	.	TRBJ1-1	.	TGCGCCAGCAGCCAAGGGGGGGGGCATACTGAAGCTTTCTTT	CASSQGGGHTEAFF
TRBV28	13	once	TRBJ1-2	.	TGTGCCAGCAGACCAGGGTCCGGGTATGGCTACACCTTC	CASRPGSGYGYTF
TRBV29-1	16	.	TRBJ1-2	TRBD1	TGCAGCGTTGATGATCCTATTCGGGACAGGGAATATGGCTACACCTTC	CSVDDPIRDREYGYTF
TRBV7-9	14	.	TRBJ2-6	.	TGTGCCAGCGATGGCGAGTCTGGGGCCAACGTCCTGACTTTC	CASDGESGANVLTF
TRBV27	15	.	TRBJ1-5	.	TGTGCCAGCAGTTTGAGGGCAGGGGTCAATCAGCCCCAGCATTTT	CASSLRAGVNQPQHF
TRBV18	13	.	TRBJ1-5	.	TGTGCCAGCTCACAGTCGGTCAATCAGCCCCAGCATTTT	CASSQSVNQPQHF
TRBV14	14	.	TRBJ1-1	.	TGTGCCAGCGTTCTGGGAGGTTGGAGCACTGAAGCTTTCTTT	CASVLGGWSTEAFF
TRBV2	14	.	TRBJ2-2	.	TGTGCCAGCAGTCCCGACAGAGACTCCGGGGAGCTGTTTTTT	CASSPDRDSGELFF
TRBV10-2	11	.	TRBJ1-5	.	TGCGCCGCTGGGGGCTATCAGCCCCAGCATTTT	CAAGGYQPQHF
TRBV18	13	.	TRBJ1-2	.	TGTGCCAGCTCACCAGACACCTCCTATGGCTACACCTTC	CASSPDTSYGYTF
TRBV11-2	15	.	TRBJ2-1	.	TGTGCCAGCAGCTTCCGGGACTTATCCAACAATGAGCAGTTCTTC	CASSFRDLSNNEQFF
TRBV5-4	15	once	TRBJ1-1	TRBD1	TGTGCCAGCAGCTTGGATGGACAGGGGAACACTGAAGCTTTCTTT	CASSLDGQGNTEAFF
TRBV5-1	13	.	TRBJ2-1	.	TGCGCCAGCAGACAAACTAATAACAATGAGCAGTTCTTC	CASRQTNNNEQFF
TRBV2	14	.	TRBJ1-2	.	TGTGCCAGCAGTCCACGGGCAGGTACCTATGGCTACACCTTC	CASSPRAGTYGYTF
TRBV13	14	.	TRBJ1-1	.	TGTGCCAGCAGCTTAGCGGGCAGAGGTGCTGAAGCTTTCTTT	CASSLAGRGAEAFF
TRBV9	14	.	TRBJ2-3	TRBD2	TGTGCCAGCAGCGCTGGCGGGGGGCCAGATACGCAGTATTTT	CASSAGGGPDTQYF
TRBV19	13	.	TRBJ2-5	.	TGTGCCAGTAGTGCCGGGACTTCGGAGACCCAGTACTTC	CASSAGTSETQYF
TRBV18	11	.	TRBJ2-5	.	TGTGCCAGCTCACCCGAAGAGACCCAGTACTTC	CASSPEETQYF
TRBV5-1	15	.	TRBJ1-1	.	TGCGCCAGCAGCTCGGCCAAGGGCCAGAACACTGAAGCTTTCTTT	CASSSAKGQNTEAFF
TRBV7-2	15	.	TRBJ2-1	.	TGTGCCAGCAGCTTCGTCGGCGGACTCCGGAGTGAGCAGTTCTTC	CASSFVGGLRSEQFF
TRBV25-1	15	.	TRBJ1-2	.	TGTGCCAGCAGTGAGGGCGGGGTAAGGGACTATGGCTACACCTTC	CASSEGGVRDYGYTF
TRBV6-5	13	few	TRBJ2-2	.	TGTGCCAGCAGTTACGGTCCCACCGGGGAGCTGTTTTTT	CASSYGPTGELFF
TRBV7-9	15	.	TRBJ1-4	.	TGTGCCAGCAGCCCGGGGGGGACTTCGAATGAAAAACTGTTTTTT	CASSPGGTSNEKLFF
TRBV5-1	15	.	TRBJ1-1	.	TGCGCCAGCAGCTTGGAGGTGGGCCCGATTGCTGAAGCTTTCTTT	CASSLEVGPIAEAFF
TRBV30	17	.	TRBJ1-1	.	TGTGCCTGGAGCCCCCCGCAGCAGACCTCGAGGGACACTGAAGCTTTCTTT	CAWSPPQQTSRDTEAFF
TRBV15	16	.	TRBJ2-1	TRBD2	TGTGCCACCAGCAGAGTCCCGAGGCGGGGGGGCGATGAGCAGTTCTTC	CATSRVPRRGGDEQFF
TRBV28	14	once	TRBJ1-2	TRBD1	TGTGCCAGCAGCACCCAGGGACAGTACTATGGCTACACCTTC	CASSTQGQYYGYTF
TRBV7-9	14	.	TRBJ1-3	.	TGTGCCAGCAGCATGGAATTATCTGGAAACACCATATATTTT	CASSMELSGNTIYF
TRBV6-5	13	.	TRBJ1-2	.	TGTGCCAGCAGTTATGTGGGCTTATGGGGCTACACCTTC	CASSYVGLWGYTF
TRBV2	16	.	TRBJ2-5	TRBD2	TGTGCCAGCAGTGAAGGCAGCGGGGGGGGACAAGAGACCCAGTACTTC	CASSEGSGGGQETQYF
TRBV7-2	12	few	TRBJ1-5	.	TGTGCCAGCAGCTTTCGTGGTCAGCCCCAGCATTTT	CASSFRGQPQHF
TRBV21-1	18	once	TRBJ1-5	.	TGTGCCAGCAGCAAACCCCAGGACTGCGCTTTTAGCAATCAGCCCCAGCATTTT	CASSKPQDCAFSNQPQHF
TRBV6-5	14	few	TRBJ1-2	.	TGTGCCAGCAGTCGAACTCTACCCCTCGCGGGCTACACCTTC	CASSRTLPLAGYTF
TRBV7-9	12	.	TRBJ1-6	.	TGTGCCAGCAGCAGAAGTAATTCACCCCTCCACTTT	CASSRSNSPLHF
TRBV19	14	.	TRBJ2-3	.	TGTGCCAGTAGGGATCGGACTTCCACAGATACGCAGTATTTT	CASRDRTSTDTQYF
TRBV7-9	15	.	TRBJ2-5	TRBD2	TGTGCCAGCAGCTCGACTAGCGGGGACCAAGAGACCCAGTACTTC	CASSSTSGDQETQYF
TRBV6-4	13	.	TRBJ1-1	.	TGTGCCAGCAGTGTAACGTTACAGGGTGAAGCTTTCTTT	CASSVTLQGEAFF